This paragraph covers one T cell receptor beta chain sequence. Its antigen is not identified. Amplifying from RNA transcripts, the study obtained TCR beta CDR3 regions. In the first round, RT-PCR was carried out with HTBI primers, and a multiplex PCR formed the second round. MiXCR, applied by TCRdb to the multiplex PCR reads, yields one record per CDR3 protein. This table holds roughly 700,000 distinct CDR3 sequences, about 44% found once. The data originate from a study of Graves' ophthalmopathy and Graves' hyperthyroidism. Overall study context: Peripheral blood samples were taken at initial diagnosis, before any treatment.

Study-level results: The study's model predicted ophthalmopathy progression at 65% to 71% sensitivity and about 72% specificity.

Trimming removed 3 bases from V and 2 bases from J, with 17 bases in between. This CDR3 comprises 17 residues. Germline-derived CDR1 and CDR2 are SEHNR and FQNEAQ (reference sequence). Donors with ophthalmopathy: moderate-to-severe activity, CAS ≥3, NOSPECS ≥4, duration under 3 months. Clinical symptoms, serum thyroxine, TRAb, thyroid ultrasound and orbital computed tomography formed the basis of diagnosis. Specimen: peripheral blood. J is TRBJ1-3 and V is TRBV7-9; D ambiguous. The receptor's source is an adult man with Graves' ophthalmopathy. CDR3: CASSLRAASRPGNTIYF. Here the CDR3 DNA reads TGTGCCAGCAGCTTGCGGGCAGCTTCACGCCCTGGAAACACCATATATTTT.